The following is a TCR beta chain sequence with its context. This CDR3 is built from 17 residues. Measured with immunoSEQ multiplex PCR; TCRdb has only the in-frame clones, and not every one. Of around 55,000 clones in the sample, around 83% were seen once. The sample comes from a study of blood T cell repertoires in COVID-19. This TCR came from a human donor in a cohort sampled during active or convalescent COVID-19. The specimen was peripheral blood. The chain has TRBV1 and TRBJ1-5. TRBV1 is a documented pseudogene. The CDR3 DNA reads as TGCACCAGCAGCCAAGAATTGAGGTTTTGTGGCAATCAGCCCCAGCATTTT. It yields the protein CTSSQELRFCGNQPQHF.